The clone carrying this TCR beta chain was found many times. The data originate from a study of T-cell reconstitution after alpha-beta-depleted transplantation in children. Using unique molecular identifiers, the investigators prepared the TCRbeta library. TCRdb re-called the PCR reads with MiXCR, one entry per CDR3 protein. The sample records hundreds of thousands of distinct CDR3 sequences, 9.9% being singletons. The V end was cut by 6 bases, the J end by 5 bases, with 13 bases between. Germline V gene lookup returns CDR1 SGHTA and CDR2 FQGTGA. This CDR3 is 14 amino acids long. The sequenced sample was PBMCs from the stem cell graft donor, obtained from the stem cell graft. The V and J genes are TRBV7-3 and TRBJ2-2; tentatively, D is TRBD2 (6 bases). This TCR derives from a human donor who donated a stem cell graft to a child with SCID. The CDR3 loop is CASRLGGLTGELFF. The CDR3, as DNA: TGTGCCAGCAGACTGGGGGGTTTGACCGGGGAGCTGTTTTTT.